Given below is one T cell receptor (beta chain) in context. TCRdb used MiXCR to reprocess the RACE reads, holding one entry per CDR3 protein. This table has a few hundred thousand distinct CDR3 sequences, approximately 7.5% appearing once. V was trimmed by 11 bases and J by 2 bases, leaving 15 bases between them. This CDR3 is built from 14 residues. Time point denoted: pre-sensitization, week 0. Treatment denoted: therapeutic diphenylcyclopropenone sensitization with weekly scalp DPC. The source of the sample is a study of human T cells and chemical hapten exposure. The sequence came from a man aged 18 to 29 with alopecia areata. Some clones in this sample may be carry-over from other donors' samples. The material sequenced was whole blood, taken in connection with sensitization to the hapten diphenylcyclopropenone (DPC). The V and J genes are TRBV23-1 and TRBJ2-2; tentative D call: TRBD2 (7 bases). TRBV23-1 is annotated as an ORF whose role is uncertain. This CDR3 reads CASRRGPNTGELFF. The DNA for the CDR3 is TGCGCCTCGAGGCGGGGGCCAAACACCGGGGAGCTGTTTTTT.